This TCR beta chain was captured in a study of T-cell reconstitution after alpha-beta-depleted transplantation in children. Findings of the study overall: The authors attributed T-cell counts and diversity one year after transplant mostly to newly produced T cells. Where some patients showed high TCRbeta diversity at day 60, it came from recipient T cells and thymic progenitors that had survived.

Trimming removed 1 base at V and 4 bases at J, with 12 bases between. This CDR3 contains 14 residues. Germline V lookup: CDR1 DFQATT, CDR2 SNEGSKA (reference sequence). Sample share makes this clonotype medium-sized. Its antigen is unidentified. Library preparation (for TCRbeta) was performed with unique molecular identifiers. Using its own MiXCR run on the PCR reads, TCRdb lists one record per CDR3 protein. Altogether 5,500 to 8,500 distinct CDR3 sequences are present, approximately 5.1% being singletons, with the ten largest covering around 23%. The sample here was PBMCs, mostly from graft donor cells, taken 180 days after TCRalphabeta/CD19-depleted stem cell transplant. The chain employs TRBV20-1 and TRBJ2-3; D tentatively reads TRBD1 or TRBD2 (5 bases each). The clonotype was recovered from a child younger than two who had a stem cell transplant for acute myeloid leukemia, so the T cells may come from the graft donor. CDR3 sequence: CSARGDLNADTQYF. DNA of the CDR3: TGCAGTGCTAGAGGGGACCTAAACGCAGATACGCAGTATTTT.